This T cell receptor (beta chain) was obtained from a study of T cell responses to AZD1222 COVID-19 vaccine. Regarding the study as a whole: It was only a handful of AZD1222 recipients who were seropositive at baseline. Every sample of the repertoires postdated the peak T cell response.

The repertoire was sequenced with immunoSEQ multiplex PCR; TCRdb's copy has only in-frame clones and lacks some. In the table there are roughly 110,000 clones, around nine tenths of which are singletons. Worth noting for this clone: Its specificity is not known.

V trimming: 4 bases; J trimming: 5 bases; junction bases outside the gene matches: 9. Germline CDR1 reads LGHDT; CDR2 reads YNNKEL (reference sequence). The CDR3 covers 15 residues. The sample consisted of peripheral blood, taken on day 0 of AZD1222 vaccination. V is TRBV3-1 (or the pseudogene TRBV3-2) and J is TRBJ1-2; 8 bases agree with TRBD1. The receptor comes from an adult in good health. Here the CDR3 reads CASSPADRVGYGYTF. The CDR3 DNA sequence: TGTGCCAGCAGCCCGGCGGACAGGGTTGGTTATGGCTACACCTTC.